The 8 T cell receptor beta chains given below trace back to one sample, sequenced in a study of blood T cell repertoires in COVID-19. Sequenced by immunoSEQ multiplex PCR; TCRdb stores in-frame clones only, minus some. The data contain some 300,000 clones, around 84% of them singletons. Sequencing was done on a sample of PBMCs or T cells enriched from blood (not recorded which). The receptor set was obtained from a man younger than 40 who had recovered from COVID-19.

V gene TRBV18 combines with J gene TRBJ1-1; TRBD1 matches at 8 bases. In germline, CDR1 is KGHSH, CDR2 LQKENI. The CDR3 sequence is 18 residues long. V lost 4 bases and J lost 6; bases outside the gene matches: 19. The CDR3 DNA reads as TGTGCCAGCTCACTAGGACAGGGTTCTCCTACCACTCTTGCTGAAGCTTTCTTT. Translation gives CASSLGQGSPTTLAEAFF.

In its sample, this clone was seen a few times. This chain connects TRBV10-2 to TRBJ1-6; D unclear. V was clipped by 4 bases and J by 5 bases, with 12 bases between them. The CDR3 is made up of 15 amino acids. CDR1 is WSHSY, CDR2 SAAADI, per germline. CDR3 sequence reads: CASSVTARNNSPLHF. In DNA, the CDR3 is TGCGCCAGCAGTGTAACAGCTCGCAATAATTCACCCCTCCACTTT.

The V call is TRBV27, the J call TRBJ2-7, with 12 bases identical to TRBD2. Germline V gene lookup returns CDR1 MNHEY and CDR2 SMNVEV (reference sequence). The CDR3 spans 16 residues. Unmatched junction bases numbered 6, after V lost 2 bases and J lost 4 bases. CDR3 protein: CASSLILAGGPYEQYF. DNA of the CDR3: TGTGCCAGCAGTTTAATCCTAGCGGGAGGGCCTTACGAGCAGTACTTC.

The chain joins TRBV7-6 to TRBJ1-4, with D possibly being TRBD1 (6 bases). V lost 1 base and J 5 bases, leaving 14 bases between the germline ends. This CDR3 contains 16 residues. Germline V gene data show CDR1 as SGHVS and CDR2 as FNYEAQ. The CDR3 loop is CASSLVGGAGNEKLFF. The CDR3 region has the DNA TGTGCCAGCAGCTTAGTAGGGGGAGCCGGGAATGAAAAACTGTTTTTT.

The chain links TRBV4-1 to TRBJ2-1; D possibly corresponds to TRBD2 (6 bases). This CDR3 is built from 18 residues. V shed 1 base and J shed 0 bases, with 16 bases lying between them. CDR1 is MGHRA and CDR2 is YSYEKL in the germline V gene. The CDR3 loop reads CASSQVGGNMISYNEQFF. The CDR3 DNA reads TGCGCCAGCAGCCAAGTTGGAGGGAACATGATCTCCTACAATGAGCAGTTCTTC.

V and J are TRBV11-2 and TRBJ2-7; 7 positions agree with TRBD2. Germline V lookup: CDR1 SGHAT, CDR2 FQNNGV. V gave up 4 bases and J gave up 4 bases; unmatched junction bases: 13. The CDR3 consists of 16 residues. The CDR3 sequence is CASSSPRGGGGYEQYF. The CDR3 nucleotides read TGTGCCAGCAGCTCCCCCCGCGGGGGTGGGGGTTACGAGCAGTACTTC.

This clone came up once. V is TRBV28 and J is TRBJ2-1, with TRBD1 matching over 9 bases. CDR3 length equals 15 residues. V was pared by 6 bases and J by 4 bases, with 7 bases of the junction left unmatched. Germline V gives CDR1 MDHEN, CDR2 SYDVKM. The CDR3 region has the DNA TGTGCCAGCAGCGATGCCGGGACAGGGTACAATGAGCAGTTCTTC. Protein sequence: CASSDAGTGYNEQFF.

This sequence joins TRBV11-3 and TRBJ2-7, with TRBD2 matching 8 bases. CDR3 size: 14 residues. The J segment lost 4 bases and the V segment lost 5 bases, leaving 7 bases of the junction unmatched. CDR1 and CDR2 (germline): SGHNT, YENEEA. The CDR3, as DNA: TGTGCCAGCAGCGTCGGGACTAGTTTGTACGAGCAGTACTTC. It encodes CASSVGTSLYEQYF.